A selection of T cell receptor beta chains follows, all from one sample in a study of blood T cell repertoires in COVID-19. The repertoire was sequenced with immunoSEQ multiplex PCR; TCRdb's copy has only in-frame clones and lacks some. This sample has 85,000 to 100,000 clones, with less than 85% found just once. The source material was peripheral blood. The receptor set was obtained from a woman at least 80 years old with active or convalescent COVID-19. The CDR3 runs from the conserved cysteine through the conserved F or W. The D gene is left open where the match is weak. Clone size, where shown, is once, few, many, or a class for clones that have expanded.

D gene | J gene | clone size | V gene | CDR3 protein | CDR3 DNA
- | TRBJ2-2 | - | TRBV5-6 | CASSWRGRASFTGELFF | TGTGCCAGCAGCTGGAGGGGGCGGGCGAGCTTCACCGGGGAGCTGTTTTTT
- | TRBJ1-1 | - | TRBV28 | CASSSYTGRNTEAFF | TGTGCCAGCAGTTCCTACACAGGGAGGAACACTGAAGCTTTCTTT
TRBD2 | TRBJ2-3 | - | TRBV5-1 | CASRTLAGGVDTQYF | TGTGCCAGCAGGACGTTAGCGGGAGGGGTAGATACGCAGTATTTT
TRBD2 | TRBJ2-3 | - | TRBV7-2 | CASSLAPLAGRTDTQYF | TGTGCCAGCAGCTTAGCGCCCCTAGCGGGGCGCACAGATACGCAGTATTTT
- | TRBJ2-7 | - | TRBV6-6 | CASSSSTAWTYEQYF | TGTGCCAGCAGTTCCTCGACAGCGTGGACCTACGAGCAGTACTTC
TRBD2 | TRBJ2-3 | few | TRBV5-8 | CASSLGGLAVDTQYF | TGTGCCAGCAGCTTGGGAGGACTAGCGGTAGATACGCAGTATTTT
- | TRBJ2-3 | few | TRBV7-8 | CASSLGLNTDTQYF | TGTGCCAGCAGCTTAGGGCTGAACACAGATACGCAGTATTTT
- | TRBJ1-1 | few | TRBV27 | CASSLRQGYTEAFF | TGTGCCAGCAGTTTAAGGCAGGGATACACTGAAGCTTTCTTT
TRBD1 | TRBJ1-5 | - | TRBV15 | CATSRDRTGNQPQHF | TGTGCCACCAGCAGAGATCGGACAGGAAATCAGCCCCAGCATTTT
TRBD2 | TRBJ2-1 | - | TRBV2 | CASSEQRDYNEQFF | TGTGCCAGCAGCGAGCAGCGGGACTACAATGAGCAGTTCTTC
TRBD2 | TRBJ2-1 | many | TRBV30 | CALVMWTSVGNEQFF | TGTGCCCTGGTTATGTGGACTAGCGTTGGTAATGAGCAGTTCTTC
- | TRBJ2-1 | - | TRBV5-1 | CASSPQTGYNEQFF | TGCGCCAGCAGCCCGCAAACTGGCTACAATGAGCAGTTCTTC
TRBD2 | TRBJ2-3 | once | TRBV19 | CASSTLAGLAGSVDTQYF | TGTGCCAGTAGTACCCTAGCGGGTCTAGCGGGATCGGTAGATACGCAGTATTTT
- | TRBJ1-2 | - | TRBV3-1/TRBV3-2 | CASSQALAGYYGYTF | TGTGCCAGCAGCCAAGCGTTGGCAGGATACTATGGCTACACCTTC
- | TRBJ2-2 | - | TRBV24-1 | CATSDPGTAGGELFF | TGTGCCACCAGTGACCCTGGGACTGCGGGCGGGGAGCTGTTTTTT
- | TRBJ1-2 | - | TRBV15 | CATSREVSGGLGYTF | TGTGCCACCAGCAGAGAGGTATCCGGCGGGCTTGGCTACACCTTC
TRBD2 | TRBJ2-5 | - | TRBV7-8 | CASSSYRSGRAGPETQYF | TGTGCCAGCAGCTCCTACCGTAGCGGGAGGGCCGGTCCGGAGACCCAGTACTTC
- | TRBJ2-5 | - | TRBV6-5 | CASSFGLQETQYF | TGTGCCAGCAGTTTCGGGTTGCAAGAGACCCAGTACTTC
- | TRBJ2-5 | - | TRBV29-1 | CSVEGYLRDPQYF | TGCAGCGTTGAAGGATACTTAAGAGATCCCCAGTACTTC
- | TRBJ2-5 | - | TRBV2 | CARTRTQETQYF | TGTGCCAGAACTCGGACACAAGAGACCCAGTACTTC
- | TRBJ2-5 | - | TRBV21-1 | CASSNPRLAVSPETQYF | TGTGCCAGCAGCAACCCTCGACTAGCGGTAAGCCCGGAAACCCAGTACTTC
TRBD2 | TRBJ2-3 | - | TRBV27 | CASRERGPQADTQYF | TGTGCCAGCAGAGAGCGGGGCCCCCAGGCAGATACGCAGTATTTT
TRBD1 | TRBJ1-6 | - | TRBV19 | CASSTGTGIMNSPLHF | TGTGCCAGTAGTACGGGGACAGGGATTATGAATTCACCCCTCCACTTT
- | TRBJ1-5 | few | TRBV7-3 | CASSSGSNQPQHF | TGTGCCAGCAGCTCCGGTAGCAATCAGCCCCAGCATTTT
- | TRBJ2-7 | - | TRBV5-1 | CASSLGQGWREQYF | TGTGCCAGCAGCTTGGGGCAGGGATGGCGGGAGCAGTACTTC
- | TRBJ2-3 | - | TRBV7-2 | CASSRRGGGTDTQYF | TGTGCCAGCAGCCGTAGGGGGGGTGGCACAGATACGCAGTATTTT
TRBD1 | TRBJ2-3 | - | TRBV5-1 | CASSGQGNTDTQYF | TGTGCCAGCAGTGGACAGGGGAACACAGATACGCAGTATTTT
- | TRBJ1-2 | - | TRBV20-1 | CSASTGYGYTF | TGCAGTGCCTCGACCGGGTATGGCTACACCTTC
TRBD1 | TRBJ2-7 | - | TRBV5-4 | CASSPGDSYEQYF | TGTGCCAGCAGCCCAGGGGACAGCTACGAGCAGTACTTC
TRBD1 | TRBJ1-5 | - | TRBV28 | CASSLRVGTGINQPQHF | TGTGCCAGCAGCCTCCGAGTGGGGACAGGGATCAATCAGCCCCAGCATTTT
- | TRBJ2-3 | - | TRBV5-1 | CASSQAGTDTQYF | TGTGCCAGCAGCCAGGCGGGGACAGATACGCAGTATTTT
- | TRBJ1-1 | - | TRBV6-5 | CASSRNLVAFF | TGTGCCAGCTCCCGGAATCTAGTAGCTTTCTTT
TRBD1 | TRBJ1-5 | - | TRBV4-1 | CASSQGAGQGFQPQHF | TGCGCCAGCAGCCAAGGTGCGGGACAGGGGTTTCAGCCCCAGCATTTT
- | TRBJ2-7 | - | TRBV7-9 | CASSSNSYEQYF | TGTGCCAGCTCGTCTAACTCCTACGAGCAGTACTTC
TRBD1 | TRBJ1-5 | few | TRBV18 | CASSPGTVSNQPQHF | TGTGCCAGCTCACCCGGGACAGTCTCAAATCAGCCCCAGCATTTT
- | TRBJ1-4 | - | TRBV2 | CASSEGRTNEKLFF | TGTGCCAGCAGTGAAGGCAGAACTAATGAAAAACTGTTTTTT
TRBD2 | TRBJ2-7 | - | TRBV2 | CASSRGIGRDEQYF | TGTGCCAGCAGTAGAGGGATTGGGAGGGACGAGCAGTACTTC
TRBD1 | TRBJ2-7 | - | TRBV30 | CAWSALGQGNPDEQYF | TGTGCCTGGAGTGCCCTCGGACAGGGAAACCCCGACGAGCAGTACTTC
- | TRBJ2-1 | - | TRBV5-4 | CASSLDRVYNEQFF | TGTGCCAGCAGCTTGGACAGGGTCTACAATGAGCAGTTCTTC
- | TRBJ2-1 | - | TRBV20-1 | CSASPGGAGDEQFF | TGCAGTGCTAGTCCAGGGGGCGCGGGGGATGAGCAGTTCTTC
- | TRBJ2-5 | - | TRBV27 | CASSLSKGGIFGETQYF | TGTGCCAGCAGTTTATCGAAGGGGGGGATTTTTGGAGAGACCCAGTACTTC
TRBD1 | TRBJ1-6 | once | TRBV18 | CASSPTTGRTSPLHF | TGTGCCAGCTCACCAACGACAGGGAGGACTTCACCCCTCCACTTT
- | TRBJ1-2 | - | TRBV4-1 | CASSHADSLANYGYTF | TGCGCCAGCAGCCACGCGGACAGCCTCGCTAACTATGGCTACACCTTC
- | TRBJ2-5 | - | TRBV28 | CASSTLHGRPQYF | TGTGCCAGCAGTACCCTCCATGGCAGGCCCCAGTACTTC
TRBD1 | TRBJ1-1 | - | TRBV5-1 | CASSSTGVRRVNTEAFF | TGCGCCAGCAGCTCGACAGGGGTCAGAAGGGTGAACACTGAAGCTTTCTTT